Presented here are 17 T cell receptor beta chains from one specimen sequenced in a study of blood T cell repertoires in COVID-19. Data came from immunoSEQ multiplex PCR; TCRdb stores just in-frame clones and leaves some out. Here the sample spans some 96,000 clones, 87% being singletons. The sequenced sample consisted of peripheral blood. These receptors were taken from a man aged 25-40 years in a cohort sampled during active COVID-19.

The chain is built from TRBV18 and TRBJ2-3; D perhaps matches TRBD1 (6 bases). This CDR3 comprises 14 residues. The germline V gene has CDR1 KGHSH and CDR2 LQKENI. Trimming stripped 5 bases from V and 0 bases from J, with 9 bases between. The CDR3 DNA reads TGTGCCAGCTCATACAGGGCTAGCACAGATACGCAGTATTTT. It specifies CASSYRASTDTQYF. Full variable domain (rest looked up from reference TRBV18 and TRBJ2-3): NAGVMQNPRHLVRRRGQEARLRCSPMKGHSHVYWYRQLPEEGLKFMVYLQKENIIDESGMPKERFSAEFPKEGPSILRIQQVVRGDSAAYFCASSYRASTDTQYFGPGTRLTVL.

The V gene is TRBV5-6, the J gene TRBJ2-4; TRBD1 might be the D (5 bases). The V and J ends lost 4 bases and 0 bases respectively, with 23 bases between them. The CDR3 sequence is 19 residues long. Germline V gene lookup returns CDR1 SGHDT and CDR2 YYEEEE. The CDR3 bases are TGTGCCAGCAGCCCCCAACCGGCAGGGATACCCCTAGCCAAAAACATTCAGTACTTC. Protein: CASSPQPAGIPLAKNIQYF.

The rearrangement uses TRBV19 and TRBJ1-2; D is uncertain. The CDR3 loop spans 13 amino acids. Germline V gene data show CDR1 as LNHDA and CDR2 as SQIVND (reference sequence). Trimming removed 3 bases at V and 6 bases at J, with 11 bases between. CDR3 in amino acids: CASSIRPGHGYTF. The CDR3 region has the DNA TGTGCCAGTAGTATCCGGCCTGGGCATGGCTACACCTTC.

This clone was detected once. The chain joins TRBV6-5 to TRBJ1-4; possibly TRBD1 for D (6 bases). The germline V gene has CDR1 MNHEY and CDR2 SVGAGI. The CDR3 extends over 15 amino acids. V dropped 6 bases and J dropped 5 bases, with 16 bases sitting between them. The CDR3 DNA is TGTGCCAGCAGAACGACCGGGACACCGAATGAAAAACTGTTTTTT. This codes for CASRTTGTPNEKLFF.

The gene calls are TRBV3-1 (or the pseudogene TRBV3-2) and TRBJ2-7; TRBD1 matches 10 bases. The CDR3 is 15 amino acids. The V and J ends lost 2 bases and 3 bases, in that order; junction bases with no gene match: 4. Germline loops: CDR1 LGHDT, CDR2 YNNKEL (reference sequence). This CDR3 is CASSQPGQGIYEQYF. The CDR3 DNA reads as TGTGCCAGCAGCCAACCGGGACAGGGGATCTACGAGCAGTACTTC.

The rearrangement links TRBV2 to TRBJ2-7, with no clear D. With 3 bases removed from V and 2 bases from J, the gap between germline ends came to 8 bases. CDR3 length equals 13 residues. CDR1 and CDR2 (germline): SNHLY, FYNNEI. CDR3 DNA sequence: TGTGCCAGCAGTGACAGGCCCGCCTACGAGCAGTACTTC. This encodes CASSDRPAYEQYF. Combining the CDR3 with reference TRBV2 and TRBJ2-7 gives the whole variable domain EPEVTQTPSHQVTQMGQEVILRCVPISNHLYFYWYRQILGQKVEFLVSFYNNEISEKSEIFDDQFSVERPDGSNFTLKIRSTKLEDSAMYFCASSDRPAYEQYFGPGTRLTVT.

The chain recombines TRBV10-3 with TRBJ1-5; 7 positions agree with TRBD1. Germline lookup yields CDR1 ENHRY and CDR2 SYGVKD. CDR3 length: 13 amino acids. The trim removed 3 bases at V and 7 bases at J, leaving 3 bases unmatched. The CDR3 DNA is TGTGCCATCAGTGACGGGACAGCACAGCCCCAGCATTTT. Residues: CAISDGTAQPQHF.

This clone was detected only once. This chain joins TRBV11-1 and TRBJ1-1, with D uncertain. Germline V lookup: CDR1 SGHAT, CDR2 FQDESV (reference sequence). The length of the CDR3 is 13 residues. V was clipped by 5 bases and J by 0 bases, with 7 bases between them. The DNA for the CDR3 is TGTGCCAGCAGCCTGACAATGAACACTGAAGCTTTCTTT. Translating it yields CASSLTMNTEAFF.

Only one count was recorded for this clone. The rearrangement uses TRBV18 and TRBJ2-7; TRBD1 aligns across 7 bases. The J segment lost 0 bases and the V segment lost 4 bases, leaving 9 bases of the junction unmatched. CDR1 and CDR2 (germline): KGHSH, LQKENI. The CDR3 has 16 residues. CDR3 nucleotide sequence: TGTGCCAGCTCACGAAACTCCGGGACAGTCTCCTACGAGCAGTACTTC. Translation gives CASSRNSGTVSYEQYF.

The chain combines TRBV6-1 with TRBJ2-7, with 9 bases that match TRBD1. Trimming cost V 4 bases and J 3 bases; bases outside gene matches: 10. Per germline, CDR1 MNHNS and CDR2 SASEGT. The CDR3 consists of 16 residues. In DNA, the CDR3 is TGTGCCAGCAGTGTTGTCCCGGGACAGGGCCACTACGAGCAGTACTTC. Protein sequence: CASSVVPGQGHYEQYF.

J is TRBJ2-7 and V is TRBV6-4; 7 bases are shared with TRBD1. From germline, CDR1 is MRHNA and CDR2 SNTAGT. The CDR3 is made up of 16 amino acids. Trimming removed 8 bases from V and 3 bases from J; junction bases left unmatched: 16. The CDR3 region is CASLRTYGTEHYEQYF. For the CDR3, the DNA is TGTGCCAGCTTGAGGACTTACGGGACAGAACACTACGAGCAGTACTTC.

The chain employs TRBV19 and TRBJ1-5; D is possibly TRBD1 (6 bases). The V gene lost 3 bases and the J gene lost 0 bases, with 15 bases spanning the gap. The CDR3 runs to 17 residues. Germline CDR1 reads LNHDA; CDR2 reads SQIVND (reference sequence). CDR3 DNA sequence: TGTGCCAGTAGTATCGACAGGCTAAGGGGTAGCAATCAGCCCCAGCATTTT. It yields the protein CASSIDRLRGSNQPQHF.

This clone was seen only once. The chain joins TRBV10-3 to TRBJ2-7; the D gene is possibly TRBD2 (6 bases). CDR1 and CDR2 (germline): ENHRY, SYGVKD. The CDR3 sequence is 16 residues long. Trimming removed 0 bases from V and 0 bases from J, with 12 bases in between. This chain's CDR3 is CAISESRTGSSYEQYF. CDR3 coding DNA: TGTGCCATCAGTGAGTCCAGGACCGGGAGCTCCTACGAGCAGTACTTC.

The chain combines TRBV14 with TRBJ1-1, with D unresolved. Per germline, CDR1 SGHDN and CDR2 FVKESK. Trimming removed 5 bases at V and 0 bases at J, with 7 bases between. This CDR3 comprises 13 residues. The CDR3 sequence: CASSETVNTEAFF. In nucleotides, the CDR3 is TGTGCCAGCAGCGAAACAGTGAACACTGAAGCTTTCTTT. The full variable domain, with the rest looked up from reference TRBV14 and TRBJ1-1, is EAGVTQFPSHSVIEKGQTVTLRCDPISGHDNLYWYRRVMGKEIKFLLHFVKESKQDESGMPNNRFLAERTGGTYSTLKVQPAELEDSGVYFCASSETVNTEAFFGQGTRLTVV.

The V and J genes are TRBV6-5 and TRBJ2-5; possible D gene TRBD2, 6 bases. Germline V CDR1 and CDR2: MNHEY, SVGAGI. This CDR3 has 16 residues. Trimming pared 0 bases from V and 5 bases from J, leaving 16 bases between. The CDR3 reads CASSYSEEGVMETQYF. The CDR3 coding sequence is TGTGCCAGCAGTTACTCCGAGGAGGGTGTCATGGAGACCCAGTACTTC.

This chain connects TRBV30 to TRBJ1-5, with a weak D call TRBD1 (5 bases). Trimming left V 2 bases short and J 5 bases short, with 16 bases between. This CDR3 is built from 15 residues. Germline V lookup: CDR1 GTSNPN, CDR2 SVGIG (reference sequence). The CDR3 loop is CAWSPLGGRDQPQHF. As DNA, the CDR3 is TGTGCCTGGAGTCCACTGGGGGGGAGAGATCAGCCCCAGCATTTT.

The V and J genes are TRBV18 and TRBJ2-2; maybe TRBD2 (6 bases). The V and J ends lost 3 bases and 3 bases respectively, with 23 bases between them. The CDR3 has 19 residues. Germline CDR1 is KGHSH and CDR2 is LQKENI. CDR3 residues: CASSPRRSGTGVDTGELFF. CDR3 sequence (DNA): TGTGCCAGCTCACCCCGACGCAGTGGGACGGGGGTCGACACCGGGGAGCTGTTTTTT.